This is a list of T cell receptor beta chains from one sample in a study of post-analysis software for immune sequencing data. One entry per CDR3 protein results from TCRdb running MiXCR on the PCR reads. The table shows some 240,000 distinct CDR3 sequences, with roughly a third occurring only once. The sequenced sample consisted of blood. The origin of the receptors is a girl between 10 and 17 years old with multiple sclerosis. CDR3s include the opening cysteine and the closing phenylalanine or tryptophan. The order of the fields is D gene, V gene, J gene, clone size, CDR3 length, CDR3 protein, CDR3 DNA. A D gene is named only where the DNA matches it firmly. Size values are once, few and many counts, or a class for expanded clones, and some rows have none.

>.|TRBV11-3|TRBJ2-1|.|15
CASSGGTRGNNEQFF
TGTGCCAGCAGCGGCGGGACTCGAGGGAACAATGAGCAGTTCTTC
>.|TRBV6-6|TRBJ2-3|few|16
CASRDSGGALRDTQYF
TGTGCCAGCAGGGATAGCGGAGGGGCCCTCAGAGATACGCAGTATTTT
>.|TRBV27|TRBJ1-6|many|15
CASSFNFDGRSPLHF
TGTGCCAGCAGTTTTAATTTTGATGGAAGATCACCCCTCCACTTT
>TRBD2|TRBV27|TRBJ2-5|many|15
CASSSPTSGQETQYF
TGTGCCAGCAGTTCCCCGACTAGCGGACAAGAGACCCAGTACTTC
>.|TRBV20-1|TRBJ2-2|.|15
CSARVDRSYTGELFF
TGCAGTGCTAGAGTAGATAGGAGCTACACCGGGGAGCTGTTTTTT
>.|TRBV9|TRBJ2-7|.|14
CASSVVEAPHEQYF
TGTGCCAGCAGCGTAGTCGAGGCCCCGCACGAGCAGTACTTC
>.|TRBV20-1|TRBJ2-3|many|13
CSARGGGGSTQYF
TGCAGTGCTAGAGGTGGGGGCGGGAGCACGCAGTATTTT
>.|TRBV3-1|TRBJ1-2|.|15
CASSQDMCSPASYTF
TGTGCCAGCAGCCAAGATATGTGCAGTCCTGCTAGCTACACCTTC
>TRBD1|TRBV20-1|TRBJ2-5|many|19
CSARADGQVVGGPGETQYF
TGCAGTGCTAGGGCGGACGGACAGGTGGTTGGTGGGCCAGGAGAGACCCAGTACTTC
>TRBD2|TRBV20-1|TRBJ2-1|.|14
CSARGGLADNEQFF
TGCAGTGCTAGAGGGGGACTAGCGGACAATGAGCAGTTCTTC
>TRBD1|TRBV28|TRBJ1-1|.|17
CASSPLSWDRANTEAFF
TGTGCCAGCAGTCCACTATCCTGGGACAGGGCCAACACTGAAGCTTTCTTT
>.|TRBV27|TRBJ1-1|.|15
CASSSYRDSGTEAFF
TGTGCCAGCAGTTCATACAGGGACTCGGGGACTGAAGCTTTCTTT
>.|TRBV3-1|TRBJ2-1|many|17
CASSLTVPGSSYNEQFF
TGTGCCAGCAGCCTAACAGTCCCAGGGAGCTCCTACAATGAGCAGTTCTTC
>TRBD1|TRBV12-3/TRBV12-4|TRBJ2-7|few|15
CASTKRAGQGHEQYF
TGTGCCAGCACCAAAAGGGCCGGACAGGGGCACGAGCAGTACTTC
>TRBD1|TRBV6-1|TRBJ2-7|many|13
CASSRDRTYEQYF
TGTGCCAGCTCCCGGGACAGGACCTACGAGCAGTACTTC
>TRBD2|TRBV12-3/TRBV12-4|TRBJ2-5|.|15
CASSWGTRSLETQYF
TGTGCCAGCAGTTGGGGGACTAGGAGTCTGGAGACCCAGTACTTC
>.|TRBV7-2|TRBJ2-7|.|12
CASSFGYSEQYF
TGTGCCAGCAGCTTTGGGTACAGTGAGCAGTACTTC
>.|TRBV29-1|TRBJ2-1|many|13
CSVRDLNYNEQFF
TGCAGCGTTCGTGACCTAAACTACAATGAGCAGTTCTTC
>TRBD2|TRBV5-1|TRBJ2-7|.|18
CASSTGLAGVGSSYEQYF
TGCGCCAGCAGCACGGGACTAGCGGGCGTGGGGAGCTCCTACGAGCAGTACTTC
>.|TRBV28|TRBJ2-1|.|18
CASSSPGMGGHFYNEQFF
TGTGCCAGCAGTTCCCCCGGGATGGGGGGCCATTTCTACAATGAGCAGTTCTTC
>.|TRBV6-6|TRBJ2-5|.|14
CASSYSPGEGAQYF
TGTGCCAGCAGTTACTCCCCGGGAGAGGGGGCCCAGTACTTC
>.|TRBV5-5|TRBJ2-7|many|16
CASSPNGNGLIYEQYF
TGTGCCAGCAGCCCCAACGGAAACGGACTGATCTACGAGCAGTACTTC
>.|TRBV14|TRBJ1-1|.|13
CASSLGAGARAFF
TGTGCCAGCAGCCTTGGGGCGGGGGCTCGAGCTTTCTTT
>.|TRBV20-1|TRBJ2-1|many|14
CSARGTFSYNEQFF
TGCAGTGCTAGGGGTACTTTTTCCTACAATGAGCAGTTCTTC
>TRBD1|TRBV9|TRBJ1-5|few|13
CASGDRGRQPQHF
TGTGCCAGCGGGGACAGGGGCCGTCAGCCCCAGCATTTT
>.|TRBV10-1|TRBJ2-1|.|16
CASSGAVGVGHNEQFF
TGCGCCAGCAGTGGGGCGGTGGGCGTGGGCCACAATGAGCAGTTCTTC
>.|TRBV20-1|TRBJ1-5|many|15
CSALKTGGKTQPQHF
TGCAGTGCCCTTAAAACGGGGGGCAAAACTCAGCCCCAGCATTTT
>.|TRBV27|TRBJ1-4|many|15
CASSLKDSANEKLFF
TGTGCCAGCAGTTTAAAAGACAGCGCTAATGAAAAACTGTTTTTT
>.|TRBV28|TRBJ2-2|.|12
CASSENTGELFF
TGTGCCAGCAGCGAAAACACCGGGGAGCTGTTTTTT
>.|TRBV24-1|TRBJ2-3|many|15
CATSDLWRGGDTQYF
TGTGCCACCAGTGATTTGTGGCGGGGCGGTGATACGCAGTATTTT
>.|TRBV6-1|TRBJ1-5|many|12
CASRLGVQPQHF
TGTGCCAGCAGGCTAGGAGTTCAGCCCCAGCATTTT
>.|TRBV5-1|TRBJ2-2|few|15
CASSLVSGVTGELFF
TGCGCCAGCAGCTTGGTGTCAGGGGTTACCGGGGAGCTGTTTTTT
>.|TRBV5-1|TRBJ2-2|.|16
CASSLVSGANTGELFF
TGCGCCAGCAGCTTGGTGTCCGGGGCTAACACCGGGGAGCTGTTTTTT
>.|TRBV6-5|TRBJ2-1|.|13
CASSFAASDNQFF
TGTGCCAGCAGTTTCGCAGCTAGCGATAACCAGTTCTTC
>TRBD1|TRBV13|TRBJ1-1|.|15
CASSPGTVRITEAFF
TGTGCCAGCAGCCCCGGGACAGTAAGAATAACTGAAGCTTTCTTT
>.|TRBV12-3/TRBV12-4|TRBJ1-2|many|14
CASRPSTGNHGYTF
TGTGCCAGCAGGCCATCCACAGGGAACCATGGCTACACCTTC
>.|TRBV28|TRBJ2-1|.|14
CASSLYVSQYEQFF
TGTGCCAGCAGTTTGTATGTGTCTCAATACGAGCAGTTCTTC
>.|TRBV19|TRBJ1-5|few|14
CASSIGQIDQPQHF
TGTGCCAGTAGTATTGGACAGATTGATCAGCCCCAGCATTTT
>TRBD2|TRBV7-3|TRBJ2-1|many|16
CASSLATSGSYNEQFF
TGCGCCAGCAGCTTGGCCACTAGCGGGAGTTACAATGAGCAGTTCTTC
>.|TRBV7-6|TRBJ1-4|.|12
CASSLGDEKLFF
TGTGCCAGCAGCCTAGGGGATGAAAAACTGTTTTTT
>.|TRBV4-1|TRBJ2-7|.|13
CASSQAAPYEQYF
TGCGCCAGCAGCCAGGCCGCCCCCTACGAGCAGTACTTC
>TRBD1|TRBV4-2|TRBJ2-7|few|14
CASSQDTGGYEQYF
TGTGCCAGCAGCCAAGATACAGGGGGCTACGAGCAGTACTTC
>.|TRBV5-1|TRBJ1-1|.|14
CASSLEASGTEAFF
TGCGCCAGCAGCTTGGAGGCCTCGGGCACTGAAGCTTTCTTT
>TRBD1|TRBV20-1|TRBJ2-5|many|16
CSARRGQDRWQETQYF
TGCAGTGCTAGGAGGGGGCAGGACAGATGGCAAGAGACCCAGTACTTC
>.|TRBV7-2|TRBJ2-1|.|14
CASSGSRVQGEQFF
TGTGCCAGCAGCGGTTCTCGGGTGCAGGGTGAGCAGTTCTTC
>TRBD1|TRBV5-1|TRBJ2-5|many|15
CASSWGTGGGETQYF
TGCGCCAGCAGCTGGGGAACAGGGGGTGGAGAGACCCAGTACTTC
>.|TRBV7-2|TRBJ1-4|once|15
CASSLVDREGEKLFF
TGTGCCAGCAGCTTAGTTGATAGGGAAGGCGAAAAACTGTTTTTT
>TRBD1|TRBV7-6|TRBJ1-1|.|15
CASSLSAGGPTRAFF
TGTGCCAGCAGCCTAAGCGCAGGGGGCCCGACCCGAGCTTTCTTT
>.|TRBV5-1|TRBJ1-2|many|15
CASSLVLGKDYGYTF
TGCGCCAGCAGCTTGGTCCTCGGAAAGGACTATGGCTACACCTTC
>TRBD1|TRBV2|TRBJ1-4|.|17
CASSFLLPGQGMEKLFF
TGTGCCAGCAGCTTCCTGTTACCGGGACAGGGAATGGAAAAACTGTTTTTT
>.|TRBV20-1|TRBJ2-7|few|11
CSAGQSESQYF
TGCAGTGCTGGCCAGTCGGAGTCCCAGTACTTC
>TRBD2|TRBV7-9|TRBJ2-2|.|16
CVSTPRGGPNTGELFF
TGTGTCAGCACCCCACGGGGGGGCCCGAACACCGGGGAGCTGTTTTTT
>TRBD1|TRBV5-1|TRBJ2-5|many|14
CASSPGGAEETQYF
TGCGCCAGCAGCCCAGGGGGCGCAGAGGAGACCCAGTACTTC
>.|TRBV29-1|TRBJ1-5|many|20
CSVREKGGAGESYSNQPQHF
TGCAGCGTCCGCGAGAAGGGGGGCGCGGGAGAATCTTATAGCAATCAGCCCCAGCATTTT
>TRBD2|TRBV29-1|TRBJ2-1|many|16
CSVKGLAGSSYNEQFF
TGCAGCGTAAAGGGACTAGCGGGGAGCTCCTACAATGAGCAGTTCTTC
>TRBD1|TRBV12-3/TRBV12-4|TRBJ1-5|many|14
CASSFRTGQSPQHF
TGTGCCAGCAGTTTCCGGACAGGGCAGTCGCCCCAGCATTTT
>TRBD2|TRBV3-1|TRBJ2-1|many|15
CASSPPGLAINEQFF
TGTGCCAGCAGCCCTCCGGGACTAGCCATCAATGAGCAGTTCTTC